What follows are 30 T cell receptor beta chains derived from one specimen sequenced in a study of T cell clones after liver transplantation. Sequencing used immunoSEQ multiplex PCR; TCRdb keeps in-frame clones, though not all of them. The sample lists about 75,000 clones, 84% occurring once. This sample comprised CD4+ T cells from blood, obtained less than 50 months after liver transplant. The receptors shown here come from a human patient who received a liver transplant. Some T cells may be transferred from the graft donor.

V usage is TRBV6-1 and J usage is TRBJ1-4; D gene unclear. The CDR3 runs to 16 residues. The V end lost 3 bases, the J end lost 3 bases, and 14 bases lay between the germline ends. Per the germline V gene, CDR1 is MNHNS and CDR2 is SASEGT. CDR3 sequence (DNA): TGTGCCAGCAGTGATTGGGCAGAGACTTCTAATGAAAAACTGTTTTTT. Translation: CASSDWAETSNEKLFF.

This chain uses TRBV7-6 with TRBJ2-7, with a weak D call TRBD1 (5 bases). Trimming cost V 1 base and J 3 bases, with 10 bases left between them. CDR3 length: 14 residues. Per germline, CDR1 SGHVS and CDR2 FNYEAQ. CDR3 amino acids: CASSLERQSYEQYF. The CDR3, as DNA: TGTGCCAGCAGCTTAGAGCGACAGAGCTACGAGCAGTACTTC.

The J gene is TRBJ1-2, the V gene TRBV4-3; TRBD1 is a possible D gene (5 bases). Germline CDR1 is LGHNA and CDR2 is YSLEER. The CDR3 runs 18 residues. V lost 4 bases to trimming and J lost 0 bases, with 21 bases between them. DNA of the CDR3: TGCGCCAGCAGCCCCCGTCGGGGCCGTCAGGGCCCTAACTATGGCTACACCTTC. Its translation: CASSPRRGRQGPNYGYTF.

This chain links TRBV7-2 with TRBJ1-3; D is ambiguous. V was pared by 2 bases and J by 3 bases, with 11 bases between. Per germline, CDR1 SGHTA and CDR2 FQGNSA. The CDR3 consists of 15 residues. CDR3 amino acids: CASSLRTEFGNTIYF. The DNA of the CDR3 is TGTGCCAGCAGCTTACGGACGGAATTTGGAAACACCATATATTTT.

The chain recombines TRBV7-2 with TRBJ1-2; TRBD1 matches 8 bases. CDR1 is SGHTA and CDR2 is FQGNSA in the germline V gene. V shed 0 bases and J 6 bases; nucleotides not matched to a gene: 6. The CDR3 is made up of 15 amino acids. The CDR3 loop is CASSLAGRGQDGYTF. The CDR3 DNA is TGTGCCAGCAGCTTAGCTGGCAGGGGGCAGGATGGCTACACCTTC.

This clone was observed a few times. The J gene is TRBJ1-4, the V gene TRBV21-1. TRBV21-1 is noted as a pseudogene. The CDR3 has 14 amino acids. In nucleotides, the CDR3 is TGTGCCAGCAGCAAAGGGGATGCTTGGGAAAAACTGTTTTTT. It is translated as CASSKGDAWEKLFF.

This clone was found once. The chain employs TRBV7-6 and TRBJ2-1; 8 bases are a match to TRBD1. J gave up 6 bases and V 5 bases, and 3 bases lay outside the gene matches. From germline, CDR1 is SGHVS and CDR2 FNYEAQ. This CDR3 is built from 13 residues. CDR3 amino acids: CASSPDRVNEQFF. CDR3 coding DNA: TGTGCCAGCAGCCCGGACAGGGTCAATGAGCAGTTCTTC.

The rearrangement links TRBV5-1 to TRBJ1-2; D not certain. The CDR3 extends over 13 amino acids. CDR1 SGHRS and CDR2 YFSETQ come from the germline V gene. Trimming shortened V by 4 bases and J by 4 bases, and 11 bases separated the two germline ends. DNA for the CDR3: TGCGCCAGCAGCCCAGTGCGCCTCTATGGCTACACCTTC. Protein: CASSPVRLYGYTF.

CDR3 bases: TGTGCCAGCAGTGGCAGGGGAACTGAAGCTTTCTTT. This codes for CASSGRGTEAFF. The chain has TRBV6-6 and TRBJ1-1, with D maybe TRBD1 (6 bases). Germline V lookup: CDR1 MNHNY, CDR2 SVGAGI (reference sequence). Trimming left V 5 bases short and J 5 bases short, with 9 bases between. The CDR3 is 12 residues long.

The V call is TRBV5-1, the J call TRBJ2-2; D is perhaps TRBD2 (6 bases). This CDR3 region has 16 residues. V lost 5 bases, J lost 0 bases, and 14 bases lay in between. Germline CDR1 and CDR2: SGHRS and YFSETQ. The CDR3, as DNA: TGCGCCAGCAGTCCCTGGAGGGAGGCGAACACCGGGGAGCTGTTTTTT. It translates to CASSPWREANTGELFF.

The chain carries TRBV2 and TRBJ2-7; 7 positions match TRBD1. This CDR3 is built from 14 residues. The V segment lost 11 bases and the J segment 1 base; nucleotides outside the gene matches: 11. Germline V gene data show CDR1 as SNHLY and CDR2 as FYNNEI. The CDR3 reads CAGGGQDPSYEQYF. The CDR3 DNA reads TGTGCCGGAGGAGGACAGGACCCATCCTACGAGCAGTACTTC.

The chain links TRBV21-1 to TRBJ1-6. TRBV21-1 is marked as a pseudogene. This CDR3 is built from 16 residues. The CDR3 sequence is CASSKATRGLRSPLHF. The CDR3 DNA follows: TGTGCCAGCAGCAAAGCCACCAGAGGGCTTCGTTCACCCCTCCACTTT.

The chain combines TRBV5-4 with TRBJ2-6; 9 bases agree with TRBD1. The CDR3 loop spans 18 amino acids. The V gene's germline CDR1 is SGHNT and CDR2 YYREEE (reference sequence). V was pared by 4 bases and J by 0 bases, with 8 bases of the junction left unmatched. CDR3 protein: CASSPGQGLSSGANVLTF. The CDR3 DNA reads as TGTGCCAGCAGCCCGGGACAGGGACTAAGCTCTGGGGCCAACGTCCTGACTTTC.

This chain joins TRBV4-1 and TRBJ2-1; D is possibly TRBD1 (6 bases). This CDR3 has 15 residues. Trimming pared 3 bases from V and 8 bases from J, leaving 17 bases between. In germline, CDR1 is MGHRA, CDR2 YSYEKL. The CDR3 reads CASSHNRVQYDEQFF. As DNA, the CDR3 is TGCGCCAGCAGCCACAACAGGGTGCAATATGATGAGCAGTTCTTC.

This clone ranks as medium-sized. The DNA of the CDR3 is TGTGCCAGCAGCCAAGCCCTAGGGGATGAAGCTTTCTTT. Its translation is CASSQALGDEAFF. This chain joins TRBV4-2 and TRBJ1-1; D is perhaps TRBD1 (5 bases). The CDR3 runs 13 residues. Trimming removed 1 base from V and 7 bases from J, with 10 bases in between. CDR1 LGHNA and CDR2 YNFKEQ come from the germline V gene.

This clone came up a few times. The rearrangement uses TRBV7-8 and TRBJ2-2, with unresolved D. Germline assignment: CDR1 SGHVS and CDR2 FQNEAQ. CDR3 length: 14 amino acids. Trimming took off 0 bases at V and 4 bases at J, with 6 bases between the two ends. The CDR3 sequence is CASSLALSTGELFF. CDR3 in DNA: TGTGCCAGCAGCTTAGCACTCAGCACCGGGGAGCTGTTTTTT.

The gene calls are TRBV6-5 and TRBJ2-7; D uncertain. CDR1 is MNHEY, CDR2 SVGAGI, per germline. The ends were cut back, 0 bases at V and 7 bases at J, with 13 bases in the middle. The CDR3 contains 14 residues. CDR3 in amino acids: CASSYSAAVGEQYF. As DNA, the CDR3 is TGTGCCAGCAGTTACTCGGCGGCGGTGGGGGAGCAGTACTTC.

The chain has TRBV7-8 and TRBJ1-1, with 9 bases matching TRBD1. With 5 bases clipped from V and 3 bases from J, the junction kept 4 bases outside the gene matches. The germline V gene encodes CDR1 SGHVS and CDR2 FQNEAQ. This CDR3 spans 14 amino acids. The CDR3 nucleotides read TGTGCCAGCAGCCTTACAGGGGGCTACACTGAAGCTTTCTTT. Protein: CASSLTGGYTEAFF.

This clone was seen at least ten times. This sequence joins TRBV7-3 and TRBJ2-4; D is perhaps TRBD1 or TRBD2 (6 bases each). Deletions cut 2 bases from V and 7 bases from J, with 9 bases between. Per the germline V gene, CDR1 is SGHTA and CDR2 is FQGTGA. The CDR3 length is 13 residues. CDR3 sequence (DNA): TGTGCCAGCAGCTTAGAGGGGGGCAACATTCAGTACTTC. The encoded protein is CASSLEGGNIQYF.

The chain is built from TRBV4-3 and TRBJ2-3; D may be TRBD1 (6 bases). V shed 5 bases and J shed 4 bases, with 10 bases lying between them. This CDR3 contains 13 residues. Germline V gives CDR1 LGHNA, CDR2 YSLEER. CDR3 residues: CASSGAGADTQYF. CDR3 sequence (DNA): TGCGCCAGCAGCGGAGCAGGGGCAGATACGCAGTATTTT.

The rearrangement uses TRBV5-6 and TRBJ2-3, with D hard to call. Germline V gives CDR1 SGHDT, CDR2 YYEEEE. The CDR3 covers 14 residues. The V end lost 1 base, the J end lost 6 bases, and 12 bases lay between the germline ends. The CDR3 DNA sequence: TGTGCCAGCAGCTTGTTCGGAAGAGCTGATACGCAGTATTTT. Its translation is CASSLFGRADTQYF.

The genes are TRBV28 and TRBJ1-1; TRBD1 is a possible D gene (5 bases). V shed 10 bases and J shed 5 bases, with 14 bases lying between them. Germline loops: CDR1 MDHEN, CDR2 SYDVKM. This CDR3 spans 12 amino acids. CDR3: CATIAGGTEAFF. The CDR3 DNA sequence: TGTGCCACCATAGCTGGGGGGACTGAAGCTTTCTTT.

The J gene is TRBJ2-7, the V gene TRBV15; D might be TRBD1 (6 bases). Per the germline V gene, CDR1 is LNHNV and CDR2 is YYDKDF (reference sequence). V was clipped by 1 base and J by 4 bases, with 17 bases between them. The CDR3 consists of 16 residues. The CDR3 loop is CATSRGAGAVRYEQYF. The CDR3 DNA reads TGTGCCACCAGCAGAGGTGCAGGGGCAGTAAGGTACGAGCAGTACTTC.

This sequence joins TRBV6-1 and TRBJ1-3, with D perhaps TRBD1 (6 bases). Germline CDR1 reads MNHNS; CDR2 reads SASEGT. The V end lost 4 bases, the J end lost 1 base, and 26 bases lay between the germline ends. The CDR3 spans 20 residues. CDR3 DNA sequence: TGTGCCAGCAGTGCTACTCCTTCCCCCTTAGGGGGGCGATCTGGAAACACCATATATTTT. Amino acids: CASSATPSPLGGRSGNTIYF.

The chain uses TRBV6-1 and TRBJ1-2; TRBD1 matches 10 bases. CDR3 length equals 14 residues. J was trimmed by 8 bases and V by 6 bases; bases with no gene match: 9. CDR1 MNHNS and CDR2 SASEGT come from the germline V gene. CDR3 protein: CASRRPGQGSGYTF. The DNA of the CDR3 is TGTGCCAGCAGGCGCCCGGGACAGGGGTCGGGCTACACCTTC.

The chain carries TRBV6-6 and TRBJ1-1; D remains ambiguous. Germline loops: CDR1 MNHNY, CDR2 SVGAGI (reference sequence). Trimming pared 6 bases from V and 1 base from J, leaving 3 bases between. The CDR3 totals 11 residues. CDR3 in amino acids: CASRRNTEAFF. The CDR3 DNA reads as TGTGCCAGCAGGAGGAACACTGAAGCTTTCTTT.

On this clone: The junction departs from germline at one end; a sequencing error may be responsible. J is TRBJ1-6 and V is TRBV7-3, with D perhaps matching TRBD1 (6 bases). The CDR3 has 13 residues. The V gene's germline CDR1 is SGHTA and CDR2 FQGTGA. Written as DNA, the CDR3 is TGTGCCAGCCGCTTTTCGGGGGCTTCACCCCTCCACTTT. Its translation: CASRFSGASPLHF.

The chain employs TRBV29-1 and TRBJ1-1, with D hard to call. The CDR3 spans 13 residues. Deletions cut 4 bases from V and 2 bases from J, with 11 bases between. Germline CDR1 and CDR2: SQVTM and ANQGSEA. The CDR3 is CSVGQAGNTEAFF. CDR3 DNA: TGCAGCGTTGGTCAGGCAGGAAACACTGAAGCTTTCTTT.

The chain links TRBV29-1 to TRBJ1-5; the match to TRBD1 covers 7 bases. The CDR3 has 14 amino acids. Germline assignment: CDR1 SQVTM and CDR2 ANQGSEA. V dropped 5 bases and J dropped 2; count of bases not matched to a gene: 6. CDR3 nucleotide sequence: TGCAGCGTTAAGGGGGCGGGCGGCAATCAGCCCCAGCATTTT. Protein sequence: CSVKGAGGNQPQHF.

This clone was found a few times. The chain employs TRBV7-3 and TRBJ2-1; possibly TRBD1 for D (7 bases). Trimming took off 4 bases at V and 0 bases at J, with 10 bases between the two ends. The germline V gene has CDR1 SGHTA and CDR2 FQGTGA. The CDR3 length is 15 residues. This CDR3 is CASSWRGPSYNEQFF. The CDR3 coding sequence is TGTGCCAGCAGCTGGAGGGGGCCCTCCTACAATGAGCAGTTCTTC.